The 17 T cell receptor beta chains listed next were all sequenced from one sample in a study of spatial heterogeneity in lung cancer. As for time point: sample taken at primary tumor resection. Each CDR3 protein is one row after TCRdb ran MiXCR on the 5' RACE reads. Of 40,000 to 50,000 distinct CDR3 sequences in the sample, approximately 15% are singletons; the top ten hold around three fifths. Material: PBMCs, obtained at surgery. The receptors stem from a male donor with early-stage non-small cell lung cancer.

This chain connects TRBV9 to TRBJ2-1; 10 bases match TRBD2. Germline V gene sequence: CDR1 SGDLS, CDR2 YYNGEE. The CDR3 runs to 14 residues. The J segment lost 12 bases and the V segment lost 0 bases, leaving 6 bases of the junction unmatched. CDR3 bases: TGTGCCAGCAGCGTAGATTTAGCGGGAGGAAGGCAGTTCTTC. This sequence encodes CASSVDLAGGRQFF.

The chain recombines TRBV6-5 with TRBJ1-4; D may be TRBD1 (5 bases). Germline V gives CDR1 MNHEY, CDR2 SVGAGI. This CDR3 spans 15 amino acids. Between the trimmed V and J ends, which lost 5 bases and 8 bases, there was a span of 18 bases. The CDR3 spells CASSAPGSGREKLFF. Here the CDR3 DNA reads TGTGCCAGCAGTGCCCCAGGGTCGGGAAGAGAAAAACTGTTTTTT.

The rearrangement links TRBV5-1 to TRBJ2-1; D is tentatively TRBD1 or TRBD2 (5 bases each). Looked up from germline, CDR1 is SGHRS and CDR2 is YFSETQ. CDR3 length: 13 amino acids. V lost 0 bases and J lost 12, with 13 bases in between. The CDR3 DNA reads as TGCGCCAGCAGCTTGGGGGACCAGACGGCGCAGTTCTTC. Amino acids: CASSLGDQTAQFF.

There are many counts of this clonotype. CDR3 loop: CASSSRTSGGAFSSTDTQYF. CDR3 sequence (DNA): TGTGCCAGCAGCTCAAGGACTAGCGGGGGGGCCTTTTCTAGCACAGATACGCAGTATTTT. V gene TRBV7-8 combines with J gene TRBJ2-3, with TRBD2 identical over 15 bases. The CDR3 is 20 amino acids. The V gene end was trimmed by 4 bases and the J gene end by 0 bases; junction bases not matched to a gene: 11. The germline V gene has CDR1 SGHVS and CDR2 FQNEAQ.

This clonotype was recorded at least ten times. The V and J genes are TRBV3-1 and TRBJ1-2; D not certain. Germline V gives CDR1 LGHDT, CDR2 YNNKEL (reference sequence). The CDR3 covers 15 residues. V shed 7 bases and J shed 4 bases, with 19 bases lying between them. The CDR3 loop is CASNSRASASYGYTF. The CDR3 DNA reads TGTGCCAGCAACTCAAGAGCAAGCGCAAGCTATGGCTACACCTTC.

On this clonotype itself: Germline and junction disagree at one end, which may indicate a read error. The rearrangement uses TRBV9 and TRBJ2-3; D might be TRBD1 or TRBD2, each matching 5 bases. CDR1 SGDLS and CDR2 YYNGEE come from the germline V gene. CDR3 length: 14 residues. The chain's CDR3 is CVSKVGETTDTQYF. In DNA, the CDR3 is TGTGTCAGCAAGGTGGGGGAAACCACAGATACGCAGTATTTT.

Ten or more counts support this clonotype. The chain combines TRBV6-5 with TRBJ1-2; no clear D gene. This CDR3 has 13 residues. Looked up from germline, CDR1 is MNHEY and CDR2 is SVGAGI. The V end was cut by 6 bases, the J end by 0 bases, with 8 bases between. For the CDR3, the DNA is TGTGCCAGCAGACCCACGGCTAACTATGGCTACACCTTC. Its protein is CASRPTANYGYTF.

The chain links TRBV7-8 to TRBJ1-5; tentatively, D is TRBD1 (5 bases). The V end was cut by 0 bases, the J end by 5 bases, with 5 bases between. CDR3 length: 13 amino acids. Per the germline V gene, CDR1 is SGHVS and CDR2 is FQNEAQ. CDR3 nucleotides: TGTGCCAGCAGCTTAGCGGGGGATCAGCCCCAGCATTTT. Translation: CASSLAGDQPQHF.

This rearrangement joins TRBV7-2 to TRBJ2-1; a weak D match, TRBD2 (5 bases). The V end was cut by 5 bases, the J end by 0 bases, with 17 bases between. The CDR3 is made up of 17 amino acids. In germline, CDR1 is SGHTA, CDR2 FQGNSA. The CDR3 region has the DNA TGTGCCAGCAGCGCGGCCCTGAGGGCCACCTCCTACAATGAGCAGTTCTTC. Amino acid sequence: CASSAALRATSYNEQFF. Filled out from reference TRBV7-2 and TRBJ2-1, the complete variable domain reads GAGVSQSPSNKVTEKGKDVELRCDPISGHTALYWYRQSLGQGLEFLIYFQGNSAPDKSGLPSDRFSAERTGGSVSTLTIQRTQQEDSAVYLCASSAALRATSYNEQFFGPGTRLTVL.

In its sample, this clonotype was seen a few times. The chain joins TRBV7-2 to TRBJ1-4; maybe TRBD1 (5 bases). Trimming left V 3 bases short and J 8 bases short, with 7 bases between. The CDR3 contains 12 residues. Germline V CDR1 and CDR2: SGHTA, FQGNSA. The chain's CDR3 is CASSFDREKLFF. DNA for the CDR3: TGTGCCAGCAGCTTTGACAGAGAAAAACTGTTTTTT.

This clonotype was counted a few times. This sequence joins TRBV6-1 and TRBJ2-7; 7 bases map to TRBD1. Germline CDR1 MNHNS, CDR2 SASEGT. The CDR3 has 13 amino acids. Trimming at V came to 5 bases and at J to 2 bases, leaving 3 bases not matched to a gene. CDR3 sequence reads: CASSWDSPYEQYF. As DNA, the CDR3 is TGTGCCAGCAGTTGGGACAGCCCCTACGAGCAGTACTTC.

This clonotype was seen a few times. The chain links TRBV5-1 to TRBJ2-1; D may be TRBD1 (6 bases). The germline gives CDR1 SGHRS, CDR2 YFSETQ. CDR3 length: 12 amino acids. Trimming removed 0 bases at V and 13 bases at J, with 11 bases between. The DNA of the CDR3 is TGCGCCAGCAGCTTGGGTCAGGGGTTCCAGTTCTTC. Translation gives CASSLGQGFQFF.

This rearrangement joins TRBV29-1 to TRBJ2-7; D call uncertain. The CDR3 loop spans 12 amino acids. Germline V lookup: CDR1 SQVTM, CDR2 ANQGSEA. V lost 1 base, J lost 1 base, and 5 bases lay in between. CDR3: CSVEVTSYEQYF. CDR3 in DNA: TGCAGCGTTGAAGTAACATCCTACGAGCAGTACTTC.

This clonotype was found many times. V usage is TRBV12-3 or TRBV12-4 and J usage is TRBJ2-1; D gene ambiguous. This CDR3 contains 13 residues. Between the trimmed V and J ends, which lost 2 bases and 10 bases, there was a span of 12 bases. CDR3 loop: CASSLSREFEQFF. DNA for the CDR3: TGTGCCAGCAGTTTATCGAGAGAATTCGAGCAGTTCTTC.

This chain uses TRBV9 with TRBJ1-5; no clear D. Per germline, CDR1 SGDLS and CDR2 YYNGEE. This CDR3 has 14 amino acids. Trimming removed 4 bases at V and 8 bases at J, with 16 bases between. The CDR3 region has the DNA TGTGCCAGCAGCACGGCGGGGTATGCGGAGCCCCAGCATTTT. Translating gives CASSTAGYAEPQHF.

The chain combines TRBV7-9 with TRBJ1-2, with D uncertain. The CDR3 consists of 14 residues. The V end was cut by 3 bases, the J end by 2 bases, with 10 bases between. Germline V gives CDR1 SEHNR, CDR2 FQNEAQ (reference sequence). DNA for the CDR3: TGTGCCAGCAGCTTTCGCAGTCCCAACTATGGCTACACCTTC. It translates to CASSFRSPNYGYTF.

This clonotype has only a few counts. The gene calls are TRBV10-3 and TRBJ2-1; 8 positions match TRBD2. The CDR3 is made up of 14 amino acids. Germline V CDR1 and CDR2: ENHRY, SYGVKD. The V and J ends lost 7 bases and 6 bases, in that order; junction bases with no gene match: 8. In DNA, the CDR3 is TGTGCCATCAACCAGCGGGGGCCGTTCAATGAGCAGTTCTTC. Protein product: CAINQRGPFNEQFF.